This T cell receptor (beta chain) is from a study of cytomegalovirus exposure and HLA in healthy donors. Sequencing was performed with immunoSEQ multiplex PCR; in TCRdb, only in-frame clones are kept and a portion is missing. The sample has roughly 330,000 clones, approximately 86% seen once. Concerning this clone: Its antigen is currently unknown.

Whole-study results and caveats: High sensitivity and specificity were reportedly achieved when the classifier diagnosed cytomegalovirus status. Rarity marked most TCR sequences, yet some public TCRs occurred in many donors. According to a later analysis, TCR clusters from the first cohort tended to co-occur in the 90 to 150 validation repertoires.

The donors were part of the approximately 120-subject validation cohort, which stood apart from the roughly 730-subject first cohort. Sequenced material: PBMCs. The receptor was isolated from a woman aged 25 to 45 in good health and CMV-seropositive.

In DNA, the CDR3 is TGTGCCAGCAGCTGGCGGGGCGATCAGCCCCAGCATTTT. The encoded protein is CASSWRGDQPQHF. This sequence joins TRBV7-2 and TRBJ1-5; D perhaps matches TRBD1 (5 bases). CDR1 and CDR2 from the germline V gene are SGHTA and FQGNSA. The CDR3 contains 13 residues. The V gene lost 4 bases and the J gene lost 5 bases, with 9 bases spanning the gap.